This record looks at one TCR beta chain sequence and its context. This clonotype was observed at least ten times. The target of this receptor is not known. It has no much larger one-base neighbor in the sample; base qualities were not kept. The sample comes from a study of T cells in Graves' hyperthyroidism and ophthalmopathy (dated by TCRdb to the late 2010s). For context, the study as a whole: Peripheral blood was collected at initial diagnosis, before any treatment. After sampling, hyperthyroidism patients received methimazole starting at 30 mg daily, and ophthalmopathy patients received high-dose intravenous methylprednisolone. To identify distinguishing TCR V-J signatures, a discovery cohort of around 100 patients was used, comprising 40 to 45 with Graves' ophthalmopathy and approximately 57 with stable Graves' hyperthyroidism. Prospective prediction of ophthalmopathy was tested in an independent validation cohort of approximately 19 hyperthyroidism patients and around 16 patients who later progressed to ophthalmopathy. The approximately 100 discovery patients were divided at random into training and test sets in a 7:3 ratio. In addition, the study compared T-cell repertoires in thyroid tissue and in blood from over 5 Graves' hyperthyroidism patients. The paper describes TCR Vbeta CDR3 sequencing of roughly 130 peripheral blood samples, made up of 43 ophthalmopathy patients, 70 to 75 hyperthyroidism patients and roughly 17 progressor patients. Study-wide findings and limitations: Sample size was not statistically predetermined, and investigators were not blinded to group allocation. Most expanded thyroid clonotypes (frequency above 0.001) were also detected in blood, suggesting blood repertoires may reflect thyroid immune responses. During validation, the model predicted progression to ophthalmopathy a median of roughly six months ahead of onset, with around 70% sensitivity and 72% to 85% specificity. A model built on a 13 V-J signature distinguished ophthalmopathy from stable hyperthyroidism, reaching about 88% sensitivity and under 84% specificity in cross-validation and 80%/75% in testing.

The TCR beta CDR3 regions were amplified from the RNA transcripts. The first round of RT-PCR for the TCR CDR3 was performed with the HTBI primer set and the Qiagen OneStep RT-PCR kit. The libraries were constructed in a second round of multiplex PCR and then size-selected and purified. The libraries were sequenced on an Illumina HiSeq2000 using paired-end 100 bp reads. Regarding the original processing steps: SOAPnuke was used to process the raw data, throwing out any read that contained adapters or uncalled bases, had a mean Phred below 15, or lacked an exact constant-primer or identifier match. COPE v1.2.5 was used to merge high-quality paired reads, and clonotypes were defined as unique nucleotide sequences. MiTCR v1.1 was used to align clonotypes to the IMGT TRBV, TRBD and TRBJ reference segments. Only V-J combinations with frequency above 0.0001, covering 99.2% of repertoires, were analysed. The TCS score was defined as the ratio of F50 (clonal expansion) to E x V (chaos), calculated using BLOSUM62-based TCRdist between CDR3 peptides within each V-J. Welch's t-statistics and random forest reduced roughly 500 V-J features to roughly 13, which were used in a naive Bayes classifier (R e1071). TCRdb reprocessing: public reads trimmed at Q25 with fastp, clones called with MiXCR, in-frame beta chains kept. Each CDR3 protein gets just one entry, which takes the most common genes and DNA from the rows behind it. TCRdb, not the original authors, processed these V and J calls. This sample gives approximately 720,000 distinct CDR3 sequences in total; roughly a sixth of them show up just once. The ten largest clones take up about a sixth of the sample.

Hyperthyroidism patients were aged 18 to 65 years and newly diagnosed, with disease duration of less than 2 months. The study excluded patients with uncontrolled infections, other autoimmune diseases, pregnancy or lactation. Diagnoses were established on the basis of clinical symptoms, serum thyroxine and TRAb, thyroid ultrasound, and orbital computed tomography. Blood from progressor patients was drawn when they were first diagnosed with hyperthyroidism, before any ophthalmopathy symptoms appeared. PBMCs were isolated from about 10 ml of fresh peripheral blood by Ficoll-Paque density gradient centrifugation. Progressor patients were defined as those initially diagnosed with Graves' hyperthyroidism in whom ophthalmopathy developed during follow-up. Total RNA was extracted using Trizol reagent, and RNA quality was assessed on an Agilent 2100 Bioanalyzer. The cysteine opens and the phenylalanine closes a CDR3 of 14 amino acids. Of all the DNA, just the CDR3 is kept, 42 bases in frame from base 1. The germline V gene (reference sequence) sets CDR1 to SEHNR and CDR2 to FQNEAQ. The trim is 7 bases for V and 0 bases for J, with a gap of 13 bases between the germline ends.

The sequence links TRBV7-9 to TRBJ2-7; the D gene is perhaps TRBD1, from 5 matching bases. The sample consisted of blood. The receptor was isolated from a woman in her forties or fifties with Graves' hyperthyroidism that later progressed to Graves' ophthalmopathy. The CDR3 protein is CASNPLTVSYEQYF. The bases read TGTGCCAGCAACCCTCTGACAGTCTCCTACGAGCAGTACTTC.